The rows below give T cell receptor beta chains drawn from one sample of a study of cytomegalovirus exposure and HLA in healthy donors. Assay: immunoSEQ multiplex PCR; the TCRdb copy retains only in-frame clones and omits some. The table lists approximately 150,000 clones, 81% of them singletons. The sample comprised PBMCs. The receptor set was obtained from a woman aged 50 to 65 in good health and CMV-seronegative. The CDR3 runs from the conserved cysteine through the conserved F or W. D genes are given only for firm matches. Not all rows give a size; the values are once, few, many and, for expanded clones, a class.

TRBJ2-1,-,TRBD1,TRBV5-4,TGTGCCAGCAGTTCACCAGGGGGCTCCTACAATGAGCAGTTCTTC,CASSSPGGSYNEQFF
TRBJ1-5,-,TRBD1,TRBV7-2,TGTGCCAGCAGCTCAGCTACAGGGGTCTCACAGCCCCAGCATTTT,CASSSATGVSQPQHF
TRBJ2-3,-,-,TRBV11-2,TGTGCCAGCAGCTTAGTTCGGGTCACAGATACGCAGTATTTT,CASSLVRVTDTQYF
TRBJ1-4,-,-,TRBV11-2,TGTGCCAGCAGCTTAACCAGTGGTGTAACTAATGAAAAACTGTTTTTT,CASSLTSGVTNEKLFF
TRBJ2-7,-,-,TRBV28,TGTGCCAGCAGCCTAGGGAGCTACGAGCAGTACTTC,CASSLGSYEQYF
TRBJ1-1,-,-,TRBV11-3,TGTGCCAGCAGCTTATCAGGGGCTGGGGCTTTCTTT,CASSLSGAGAFF
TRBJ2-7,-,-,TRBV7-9,TGTGCCAGCAGCTTAGAAGGTGGGAGAACCTACGAGCAGTACTTC,CASSLEGGRTYEQYF
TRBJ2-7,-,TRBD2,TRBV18,TGTGCCAGCTCACCCCCTAGCGGGCACTCCTACGAGCAGTACTTC,CASSPPSGHSYEQYF
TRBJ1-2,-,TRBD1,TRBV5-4,TGTGCCAGCAGCCCAATTGCGGGACAGCTATATGGCTACACCTTC,CASSPIAGQLYGYTF
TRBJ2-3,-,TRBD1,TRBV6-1,TGTGCCAGCCGAACGGGACAGGGGGCGGTGGATACGCAGTATTTT,CASRTGQGAVDTQYF
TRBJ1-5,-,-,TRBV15,TGTGCCACCAGCAGGCCGCTGCAGGGTTCGAGCAATCAGCCCCAGCATTTT,CATSRPLQGSSNQPQHF
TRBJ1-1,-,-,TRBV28,TGTGCCAGCACTCGGGGATGGTCGGAAGCTTTCTTT,CASTRGWSEAFF
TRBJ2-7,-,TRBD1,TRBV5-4,TGTGCCAGCAGCTTGGTGGGACAGGGAAATAGCGAGCAGTACTTC,CASSLVGQGNSEQYF
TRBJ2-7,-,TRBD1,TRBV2,TGTGCCAGCAGCCCGTGGACAGGGAGCTCCTACGAGCAGTACTTC,CASSPWTGSSYEQYF
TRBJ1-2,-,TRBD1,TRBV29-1,TGCAGCGTTTACAGGGGTGGTGGCTACACCTTC,CSVYRGGGYTF
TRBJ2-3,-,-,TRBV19,TGTGCCAGTAGACGGGATATTAGCACAGATACGCAGTATTTT,CASRRDISTDTQYF
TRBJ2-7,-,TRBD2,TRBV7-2,TGTGCCAGCAGCCAGGGACTAGCGTGGGAGCAGTACTTC,CASSQGLAWEQYF
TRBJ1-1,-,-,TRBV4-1,TGCGCCAGCAGCCACTTGGGACTGTCGAACACTGAAGCTTTCTTT,CASSHLGLSNTEAFF
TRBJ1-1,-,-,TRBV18,TGTGCCAGCTCGCCCGACAGCAGCTTTATGAACACTGAAGCTTTCTTT,CASSPDSSFMNTEAFF
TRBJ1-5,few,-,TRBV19,TGTGCCAGTAGCGGTAGCAATCAGCCCCAGCATTTT,CASSGSNQPQHF
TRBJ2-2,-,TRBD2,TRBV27,TGTGCCAGCAGTTTATCGCGGGAGGCCGGGGAGCTGTTTTTT,CASSLSREAGELFF
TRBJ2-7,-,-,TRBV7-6,TGTGCCAGCTCCCGTTCGGGGTCCTACGAGCAGTACTTC,CASSRSGSYEQYF
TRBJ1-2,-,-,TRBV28,TGTGCCAGCAGCCTCCCGGGGAGCGACTATGGCTACACCTTC,CASSLPGSDYGYTF
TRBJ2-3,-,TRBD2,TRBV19,TGTGCCAGTAGTATGGGGGAAAGTCTAGCGGGGGGCCCCGATACGCAGTATTTT,CASSMGESLAGGPDTQYF
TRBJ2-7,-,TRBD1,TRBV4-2,TGTGCCAGCAGCCAACCAGGGGGTTCGTTCTACGAGCAGTACTTC,CASSQPGGSFYEQYF